Listed below are T cell receptor beta chains from one sample, sequenced in a study of identical twins. TCRdb called the 5' RACE reads again in MiXCR, with one record for every CDR3 protein. The table has approximately 500,000 distinct CDR3 sequences, around 15% seen once. This sample also appeared in a second study, on yellow fever vaccine responses in identical twins.

Input material: CD4+ T cells sorted from blood. These receptors were collected from a woman aged 18-29 years in good health. Each CDR3 is given with its conserved first and last residue. The order of the fields is clone size, J gene, D gene, V gene, CDR3 DNA, CDR3 protein. A D gene is named only where the DNA matches it firmly. Clone size is given for some rows only: seen once, a few or many times, or a class if the clone is expanded.

few TRBJ2-3 TRBD2 TRBV18 TGTGCCAGCTCACCGGTCCGTTCCCTAGCGGATACCACAGATACGCAGTATTTT CASSPVRSLADTTDTQYF
. TRBJ2-1 TRBD1 TRBV5-1 TGCGCCAGCAGCAAGGGACAGGCTATACTCTACAATGAGCAGTTCTTC CASSKGQAILYNEQFF
few TRBJ2-3 TRBD2 TRBV20-1 TGCAGCACCATAGCGGGAGTCACAGATACGCAGTATTTT CSTIAGVTDTQYF
. TRBJ2-1 . TRBV11-2 TGTGCCAGCAGCTTAGAGAGGGGCAGTCGTTACAATGAGCAGTTCTTC CASSLERGSRYNEQFF
. TRBJ1-3 . TRBV6-1 TGTGCCAGCAGTGAATATGGGGGTTCTGGAAACACCATATATTTT CASSEYGGSGNTIYF
. TRBJ2-1 . TRBV28 TGTGCCAGCACCCCCTTTCCCTACAATGAGCAGTTCTTC CASTPFPYNEQFF
few TRBJ2-3 . TRBV11-2 TGTGCCAGCAGCTTAGGGGGCGGGGGCCGGAATACGCAGTATTTT CASSLGGGGRNTQYF
few TRBJ2-1 . TRBV13 TGTGCCAGCAGCTTAACGTTATGGACGCATGAGCAGTTCTTC CASSLTLWTHEQFF
few TRBJ2-3 . TRBV20-1 TGCAGTGCTAGAGTAAGCAACCCTAGCACAGATACGCAGTATTTT CSARVSNPSTDTQYF
. TRBJ2-7 . TRBV3-1 TGTGCCAGCAGCCATGGTAGCAGCTCCTACGAGCAGTACTTC CASSHGSSSYEQYF
few TRBJ2-1 . TRBV2 TGTGCCAGCAGTAACGGACAGTACAATGAGCAGTTCTTC CASSNGQYNEQFF
few TRBJ1-2 TRBD1 TRBV29-1 TGCAGCGTTGAGTGGGTCCCGGACAGGCCTACTTACACCTTC CSVEWVPDRPTYTF
. TRBJ1-1 TRBD1 TRBV7-9 TGTGCCAGCAGCCACCGGGACAGCACTGAAGCTTTCTTT CASSHRDSTEAFF
. TRBJ2-1 . TRBV10-1 TGCGCCAGCAGTGTGGGGCGCTCCTACAATGAGCAGTTCTTC CASSVGRSYNEQFF